The next 19 T cell receptor beta chains were all read from a single sample in a study of T cell responses to AZD1222 COVID-19 vaccine. Assay: immunoSEQ multiplex PCR; the TCRdb copy retains only in-frame clones and omits some. The sample records 98,000 or so clones, around 86% being singletons. Sequenced material: peripheral blood, taken 28 days after the second dose of the MenACWY control vaccine. The receptors were sampled from an adult who received the MenACWY meningococcal vaccine as a control.

This rearrangement joins TRBV7-2 to TRBJ2-7; D is unresolved. Germline values: CDR1 SGHTA, CDR2 FQGNSA. This CDR3 is 14 amino acids long. Trimming took 4 bases from V and 4 from J, leaving 14 bases between them. The CDR3 DNA is TGTGCCAGCAGCTCTCATTATACAGCGTACGAGCAGTACTTC. Residues: CASSSHYTAYEQYF.

The rearrangement uses TRBV4-3 and TRBJ1-2; D is perhaps TRBD1 (5 bases). In germline, CDR1 is LGHNA, CDR2 YSLEER. The germline V and J ends were trimmed by 0 bases and 7 bases, with 12 bases remaining between them. The CDR3 consists of 14 residues. Here the CDR3 reads CASSQDYWGGGYTF. CDR3 nucleotides: TGCGCCAGCAGCCAAGATTATTGGGGGGGTGGCTACACCTTC.

The rearrangement joins TRBV4-2 to TRBJ2-7; D remains ambiguous. The V and J ends lost 4 bases and 0 bases respectively, with 16 bases between them. This CDR3 contains 16 residues. CDR1 and CDR2 (germline): LGHNA, YNFKEQ. In nucleotides, the CDR3 is TGTGCCAGCAGCCCGCGCCAGCAGTCTTTCTCCTACGAGCAGTACTTC. Translation: CASSPRQQSFSYEQYF.

This chain uses TRBV12-5 with TRBJ2-2; D gene unclear. The CDR3 contains 18 residues. The V end lost 1 base, the J end lost 4 bases, and 19 bases lay between the germline ends. Germline assignment: CDR1 LGHNT and CDR2 FRNRAP. This CDR3 reads CASGLATTTPMVTGELFF. CDR3 DNA: TGTGCTAGTGGTTTGGCCACGACAACCCCCATGGTCACCGGGGAGCTGTTTTTT.

The V and J genes are TRBV19 and TRBJ2-2; 9 positions agree with TRBD1. V lost 6 bases, J lost 2 bases, and 7 bases stayed unmatched. The length of the CDR3 is 16 residues. Per the germline V gene, CDR1 is LNHDA and CDR2 is SQIVND (reference sequence). CDR3 sequence (DNA): TGTGCCAGTAGAGTACCGGGACAGGGCAACACCGGGGAGCTGTTTTTT. This encodes CASRVPGQGNTGELFF.

V and J are TRBV19 and TRBJ1-2; D unresolved. CDR3 length: 15 residues. Germline V gene data show CDR1 as LNHDA and CDR2 as SQIVND (reference sequence). Trimming pared 2 bases from V and 6 bases from J, leaving 16 bases between. The CDR3 nucleotides read TGTGCCAGTAGTATACTAAACTCCCTTCCCCATGGCTACACCTTC. This encodes CASSILNSLPHGYTF.

This chain connects TRBV6-2 or TRBV6-3 to TRBJ2-1; 10 nucleotides agree with TRBD1. The J segment lost 4 bases and the V segment lost 6 bases, leaving 9 bases of the junction unmatched. The CDR3 consists of 16 residues. Per the germline V gene, CDR1 is MNHEY and CDR2 is SVGEGT. CDR3 coding DNA: TGTGCCAGCAGCCTCTTTCGGACAGGGGGTTACAATGAGCAGTTCTTC. Translation gives CASSLFRTGGYNEQFF.

V and J are TRBV2 and TRBJ1-2; D may be TRBD1 (6 bases). Looked up from germline, CDR1 is SNHLY and CDR2 is FYNNEI. The CDR3 length is 15 residues. The V gene lost 6 bases and the J gene lost 4 bases, with 18 bases spanning the gap. The CDR3: CASRGGRGGSYGYTF. For the CDR3, the DNA is TGTGCCAGCAGAGGGGGGCGAGGGGGTAGCTATGGCTACACCTTC.

The chain links TRBV30 to TRBJ1-1; D possibly corresponds to TRBD1 (5 bases). CDR1 is GTSNPN, CDR2 SVGIG, per germline (reference sequence). The CDR3 loop spans 13 amino acids. V gave up 2 bases and J gave up 0 bases, with 7 bases separating them. The CDR3 DNA reads as TGTGCCTGGAGTTTGGGGGTGAACACTGAAGCTTTCTTT. Translation: CAWSLGVNTEAFF.

The chain employs TRBV5-1 and TRBJ2-2; 9 positions agree with TRBD1. The V gene's germline CDR1 is SGHRS and CDR2 YFSETQ. CDR3 length equals 17 residues. J was trimmed by 2 bases and V by 3 bases; bases with no gene match: 8. Here the CDR3 DNA reads TGCGCCAGCAGCTATCGGGGACAGGGCCCAAACACCGGGGAGCTGTTTTTT. Translation: CASSYRGQGPNTGELFF.

The rearrangement joins TRBV18 to TRBJ2-7; 11 nucleotides agree with TRBD2. This CDR3 region has 14 residues. J was trimmed by 6 bases and V by 5 bases; bases with no gene match: 6. Germline V gene lookup returns CDR1 KGHSH and CDR2 LQKENI. CDR3 region: CASSATSGGGEQYF. DNA of the CDR3: TGTGCCAGCTCAGCTACTAGCGGGGGAGGCGAGCAGTACTTC. Filled out from reference TRBV18 and TRBJ2-7, the complete variable domain reads NAGVMQNPRHLVRRRGQEARLRCSPMKGHSHVYWYRQLPEEGLKFMVYLQKENIIDESGMPKERFSAEFPKEGPSILRIQQVVRGDSAAYFCASSATSGGGEQYFGPGTRLTVT.

The chain is built from TRBV5-6 and TRBJ1-1; D call uncertain. The CDR3 consists of 16 residues. Per germline, CDR1 SGHDT and CDR2 YYEEEE. V was clipped by 0 bases and J by 1 base, with 13 bases between them. Here the CDR3 DNA reads TGTGCCAGCAGCTTGGTGACGGGTTTGGGGAACACTGAAGCTTTCTTT. The encoded protein is CASSLVTGLGNTEAFF.

The CDR3 sequence: CASSYWVGTVEAFF. The CDR3 nucleotides are TGTGCCAGCAGTTACTGGGTCGGGACAGTTGAAGCTTTCTTT. The chain joins TRBV6-2 or TRBV6-3 to TRBJ1-1; 7 bases line up with TRBD1. Germline lookup yields CDR1 MNHEY and CDR2 SVGEGT. There are 14 residues in the CDR3. The ends lost 1 base at V and 7 bases at J; junction bases unmatched: 6.

This clone was detected only a few times. The chain uses TRBV10-2 and TRBJ2-7; D may be TRBD1 (5 bases). Trimming took 10 bases from V and 0 from J, leaving 10 bases between them. The CDR3 length is 12 residues. Per germline, CDR1 WSHSY and CDR2 SAAADI. The CDR3 DNA is TGCGCCAAAGGACACAGCTCCTACGAGCAGTACTTC. Amino acids: CAKGHSSYEQYF.

This chain connects TRBV3-1 (or the pseudogene TRBV3-2) to TRBJ2-5; D is unclear. Trimming shortened V by 0 bases and J by 7 bases, and 15 bases separated the two germline ends. This CDR3 is 15 amino acids long. Per germline, CDR1 LGHDT and CDR2 YNNKEL (reference sequence). The CDR3 sequence: CASSQEIPGWGTQYF. CDR3 in DNA: TGTGCCAGCAGCCAAGAAATTCCCGGGTGGGGGACCCAGTACTTC.

The V call is TRBV15, the J call TRBJ2-2; TRBD1 aligns across 11 bases. Germline CDR1 and CDR2: LNHNV and YYDKDF (reference sequence). This CDR3 comprises 17 residues. The V segment lost 4 bases and the J segment 5 bases; nucleotides outside the gene matches: 9. The DNA for the CDR3 is TGTGCCACCAGCACCCCACCGGGGACAGGGGGAACCGGGGAGCTGTTTTTT. Translation gives CATSTPPGTGGTGELFF. Combining the CDR3 with reference TRBV15 and TRBJ2-2 gives the whole variable domain DAMVIQNPRYQVTQFGKPVTLSCSQTLNHNVMYWYQQKSSQAPKLLFHYYDKDFNNEADTPDNFQSRRPNTSFCFLDIRSPGLGDTAMYLCATSTPPGTGGTGELFFGEGSRLTVL.

This clone has only one observation. The rearrangement joins TRBV6-4 to TRBJ1-6; D gene ambiguous. Trimming removed 4 bases from V and 3 bases from J, with 4 bases in between. This CDR3 comprises 13 residues. In germline, CDR1 is MRHNA, CDR2 SNTAGT. The CDR3: CASSVDYNSPLHF. The DNA for the CDR3 is TGTGCCAGCAGTGTGGACTATAATTCACCCCTCCACTTT.

This clone was counted a single time. The CDR3 DNA sequence: TGTGCCAGCGGGACACAGGGCTACGAGCAGTACTTC. This translates into CASGTQGYEQYF. The chain combines TRBV6-6 with TRBJ2-7, with TRBD1 as a possible D gene (6 bases). The V end lost 8 bases, the J end lost 3 bases, and 11 bases lay between the germline ends. Looked up from germline, CDR1 is MNHNY and CDR2 is SVGAGI (reference sequence). The CDR3 runs 12 residues.

This chain joins TRBV7-9 and TRBJ1-5; D gene ambiguous. The CDR3 is 18 residues long. V lost 1 base, J lost 0 bases, and 16 bases lay in between. CDR1 and CDR2 from the germline V gene are SEHNR and FQNEAQ (reference sequence). CDR3 amino acids: CASSLDRVGHLSNQPQHF. Here the CDR3 DNA reads TGTGCCAGCAGCTTAGATCGAGTCGGGCACCTTAGCAATCAGCCCCAGCATTTT.